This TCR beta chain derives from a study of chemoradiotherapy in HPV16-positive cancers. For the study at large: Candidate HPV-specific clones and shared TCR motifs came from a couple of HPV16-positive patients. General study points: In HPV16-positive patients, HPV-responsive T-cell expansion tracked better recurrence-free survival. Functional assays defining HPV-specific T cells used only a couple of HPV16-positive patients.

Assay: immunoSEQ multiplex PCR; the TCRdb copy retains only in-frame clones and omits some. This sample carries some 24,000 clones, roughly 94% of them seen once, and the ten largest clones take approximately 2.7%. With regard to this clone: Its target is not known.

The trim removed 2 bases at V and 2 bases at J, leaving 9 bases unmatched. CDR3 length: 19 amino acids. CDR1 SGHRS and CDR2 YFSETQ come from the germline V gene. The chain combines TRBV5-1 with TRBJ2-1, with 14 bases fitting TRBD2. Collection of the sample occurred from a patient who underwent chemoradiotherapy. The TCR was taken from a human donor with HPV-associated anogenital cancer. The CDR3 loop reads CASSFPGTSGSRTYNEQFF. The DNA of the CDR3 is TGCGCCAGCAGCTTTCCCGGGACTAGCGGGAGTCGGACCTACAATGAGCAGTTCTTC. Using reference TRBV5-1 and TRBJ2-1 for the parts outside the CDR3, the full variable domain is KAGVTQTPRYLIKTRGQQVTLSCSPISGHRSVSWYQQTPGQGLQFLFEYFSETQRNKGNFPGRFSGRQFSNSRSEMNVSTLELGDSALYLCASSFPGTSGSRTYNEQFFGPGTRLTVL.